Below, one T cell receptor (beta chain) is given with its context. As yet, its antigen is unknown. The CDR3 length is 18 residues. Germline CDR1 is SGHNT and CDR2 is YYREEE (reference sequence). Deletions cut 2 bases from V and 0 bases from J, with 19 bases between. This sample was taken from a study of cytomegalovirus exposure and HLA in healthy donors. Overall study results and limits: For most TCR sequences rarity was the rule, although some public TCRs occurred in many donors.

Both 60 Vbeta primers and 13 Jbeta primers went into the PCR. Sequencing used immunoSEQ multiplex PCR; TCRdb keeps in-frame clones, though not all of them. The sample shows some 190,000 clones, roughly 80% of them seen only once. This TCR derives from a girl under 18 in good health and CMV-seropositive. This chain joins TRBV5-4 and TRBJ2-3, with D possibly being TRBD1 (6 bases). The sample comprised PBMCs. The CDR3 nucleotides read TGTGCCAGCAGCTTTTCCAACAGGGCCATTTTAAGCACAGATACGCAGTATTTT. Protein sequence: CASSFSNRAILSTDTQYF.